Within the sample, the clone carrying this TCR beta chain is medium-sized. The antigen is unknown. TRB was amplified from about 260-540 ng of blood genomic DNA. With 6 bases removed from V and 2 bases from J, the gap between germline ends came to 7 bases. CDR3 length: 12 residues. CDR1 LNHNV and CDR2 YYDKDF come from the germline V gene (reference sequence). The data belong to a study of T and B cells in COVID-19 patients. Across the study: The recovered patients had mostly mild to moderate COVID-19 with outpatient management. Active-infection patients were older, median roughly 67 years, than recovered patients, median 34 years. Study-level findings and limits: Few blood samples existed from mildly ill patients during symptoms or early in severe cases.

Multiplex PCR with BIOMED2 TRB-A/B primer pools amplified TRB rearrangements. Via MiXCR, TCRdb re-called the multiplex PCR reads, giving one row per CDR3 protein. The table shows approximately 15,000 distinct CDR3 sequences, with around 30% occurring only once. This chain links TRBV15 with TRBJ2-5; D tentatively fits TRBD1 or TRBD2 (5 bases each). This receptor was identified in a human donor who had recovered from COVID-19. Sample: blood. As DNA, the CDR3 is TGTGCCACCAGAGGGACGCAAGAGACCCAGTACTTC. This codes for CATRGTQETQYF.